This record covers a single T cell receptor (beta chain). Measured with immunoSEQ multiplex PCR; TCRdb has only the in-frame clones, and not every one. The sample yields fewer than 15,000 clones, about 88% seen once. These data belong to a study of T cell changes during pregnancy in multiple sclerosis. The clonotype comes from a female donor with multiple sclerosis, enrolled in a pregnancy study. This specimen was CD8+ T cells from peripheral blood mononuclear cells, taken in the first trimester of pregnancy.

The CDR3 DNA sequence: TGTGCCAGCAGTGAGGGGACTAGCGGGGGGGCCCTTCCCTATTTT. Its translation: CASSEGTSGGALPYF. This chain joins TRBV6-1 and TRBJ2-3; 16 nucleotides align to TRBD2. The CDR3 consists of 15 residues. The J segment lost 15 bases and the V segment lost 3 bases, leaving 9 bases of the junction unmatched. Germline V gene sequence: CDR1 MNHNS, CDR2 SASEGT.